The 32 T cell receptor beta chains in this list originate from one sample, sequenced in a study of blood T cell repertoires in COVID-19. Repertoires were generated with immunoSEQ multiplex PCR, while TCRdb's copy carries only in-frame clones and drops some. The profile shows tens of thousands of clones, around 89% of them singletons. Sequenced material: peripheral blood. The receptors here all came from a man aged 70-80 years with active or convalescent COVID-19.

This chain connects TRBV3-1 (or the pseudogene TRBV3-2) to TRBJ2-2, with 8 nucleotides matching TRBD1. Germline CDR1 and CDR2: LGHDT and YNNKEL (reference sequence). There are 16 residues in the CDR3. The V segment lost 1 base and the J segment 2 bases; nucleotides outside the gene matches: 3. The CDR3 reads CASSQGQGSNTGELFF. As DNA, the CDR3 is TGTGCCAGCAGCCAAGGACAGGGGTCCAACACCGGGGAGCTGTTTTTT.

With regard to this clone: The DNA is left out, because the CDR3 cannot be placed on it with certainty; the CDR3 is given as TCRdb lists it. The chain carries TRBV6-5 and TRBJ2-3; the tabulated D call, TRBD2, remains unverified against the DNA. The CDR3 adds up to 14 amino acids, both ends counted. Germline V CDR1 and CDR2: MNHEY, SVGAGI. CDR3 region: CASKGLFGPDTQYF.

This clone was observed a single time. The chain has TRBV10-3 and TRBJ1-5; possibly TRBD1 for D (6 bases). The CDR3 runs to 17 residues. Germline V gene lookup returns CDR1 ENHRY and CDR2 SYGVKD. Between the trimmed V and J ends, which lost 2 bases and 3 bases, there was a span of 17 bases. The CDR3 protein is CAISELYGQQDNQPQHF. Here the CDR3 DNA reads TGTGCCATCAGTGAGCTCTATGGACAGCAAGACAATCAGCCCCAGCATTTT.

The chain recombines TRBV11-1 with TRBJ2-7; 7 bases are a match to TRBD1. Unmatched junction bases numbered 6, after V lost 4 bases and J lost 3 bases. The CDR3 spans 14 residues. Germline lookup yields CDR1 SGHAT and CDR2 FQDESV (reference sequence). The CDR3 sequence: CASSYRQGNYEQYF. The CDR3 coding sequence is TGTGCCAGCAGCTACAGACAGGGAAACTACGAGCAGTACTTC.

This clone was detected once. The CDR3 loop reads CASRTGTTSNTEAFF. CDR3 DNA: TGTGCCAGCAGGACCGGGACAACCTCGAACACTGAAGCTTTCTTT. The V and J genes are TRBV28 and TRBJ1-1, with a tentative D call TRBD1 (6 bases). With 6 bases removed from V and 1 base from J, the gap between germline ends came to 15 bases. Germline V gives CDR1 MDHEN, CDR2 SYDVKM. The CDR3 spans 15 residues. Together with reference TRBV28 and TRBJ1-1, the CDR3 gives the full variable domain: DVKVTQSSRYLVKRTGEKVFLECVQDMDHENMFWYRQDPGLGLRLIYFSYDVKMKEKGDIPEGYSVSREKKERFSLILESASTNQTSMYLCASRTGTTSNTEAFFGQGTRLTVV.

The chain employs TRBV15 and TRBJ2-2, with no clear D. CDR1 and CDR2 from the germline V gene are LNHNV and YYDKDF (reference sequence). The CDR3 length is 17 residues. The V end was cut by 0 bases, the J end by 1 base, with 12 bases between. The DNA of the CDR3 is TGTGCCACCAGCAGAGATCTCGGTAGTGTGAACACCGGGGAGCTGTTTTTT. Encoded protein: CATSRDLGSVNTGELFF.

A few counts support this clone. The chain is built from TRBV19 and TRBJ1-4; tentatively, D is TRBD1 (6 bases). The length of the CDR3 is 15 residues. The V gene's germline CDR1 is LNHDA and CDR2 SQIVND (reference sequence). Trimming left V 6 bases short and J 0 bases short, with 11 bases between. CDR3 amino acids: CASRRTESTNEKLFF. For the CDR3, the DNA is TGTGCCAGTAGACGGACAGAATCAACTAATGAAAAACTGTTTTTT.

The rearrangement links TRBV29-1 to TRBJ1-2; 10 bases agree with TRBD1. The CDR3 extends over 14 amino acids. V shed 6 bases and J 8 bases; nucleotides not matched to a gene: 12. In germline, CDR1 is SQVTM, CDR2 ANQGSEA. As DNA, the CDR3 is TGCAGCGTCGCCAAAGGGACAGGGGCCGCAGGCTACACCTTC. This sequence encodes CSVAKGTGAAGYTF. Together with reference TRBV29-1 and TRBJ1-2, the CDR3 gives the full variable domain: SAVISQKPSRDICQRGTSLTIQCQVDSQVTMMFWYRQQPGQSLTLIATANQGSEATYESGFVIDKFPISRPNLTFSTLTVSNMSPEDSSIYLCSVAKGTGAAGYTFGSGTRLTVV.

This clone was recorded only once. The V and J genes are TRBV18 and TRBJ1-5; 7 bases map to TRBD1. Trimming removed 5 bases from V and 4 bases from J; junction bases left unmatched: 2. This CDR3 is built from 13 residues. Germline assignment: CDR1 KGHSH and CDR2 LQKENI. The CDR3 DNA reads as TGTGCCAGCTCATCGGACAGGAATCAGCCCCAGCATTTT. Protein product: CASSSDRNQPQHF.

The gene calls are TRBV19 and TRBJ1-2; 12 nucleotides line up with TRBD1. J gave up 8 bases and V 3 bases, and 13 bases lay outside the gene matches. The CDR3 covers 17 residues. Germline lookup yields CDR1 LNHDA and CDR2 SQIVND (reference sequence). In nucleotides, the CDR3 is TGTGCCAGTAGTATTGGGACAGGGGGCGCAGTCGTTCGCGGCTACACCTTC. It specifies CASSIGTGGAVVRGYTF.

J is TRBJ1-1 and V is TRBV5-1, with D maybe TRBD1 (6 bases). The germline gives CDR1 SGHRS, CDR2 YFSETQ. The germline V and J ends were trimmed by 2 bases and 0 bases, with 11 bases remaining between them. The CDR3 is made up of 15 amino acids. The CDR3 bases are TGCGCCAGCAGCTTTACCCCAGGGGTGAACACTGAAGCTTTCTTT. This codes for CASSFTPGVNTEAFF.

V usage is TRBV28 and J usage is TRBJ2-1; D ambiguous. The CDR3 consists of 16 residues. Trimming took off 5 bases at V and 4 bases at J, with 18 bases between the two ends. Per the germline V gene, CDR1 is MDHEN and CDR2 is SYDVKM. In DNA, the CDR3 is TGTGCCAGCAGTGAACCCCGGCGGATTACTTACAATGAGCAGTTCTTC. It encodes CASSEPRRITYNEQFF.

The CDR3 loop reads CASTKVRHQTSVNEQFF. The CDR3 nucleotides are TGTGCCAGCACCAAAGTGCGGCACCAGACTAGCGTTAATGAGCAGTTCTTC. The chain links TRBV2 to TRBJ2-1, with 8 bases identical to TRBD2. CDR1 is SNHLY, CDR2 FYNNEI, per germline. After removal of 7 bases from V and 7 bases from J, the junction contained 18 bases not matched to a gene. CDR3 length equals 17 residues.

CDR3 nucleotides: TGTGCCAGCAGTTCTCCCCGCTATGGCTACACCTTC. As protein: CASSSPRYGYTF. The chain carries TRBV6-5 and TRBJ1-2, with D unclear. From germline, CDR1 is MNHEY and CDR2 SVGAGI. The CDR3 sequence is 12 residues long. Trimming removed 4 bases from V and 4 bases from J, with 7 bases in between.

The chain combines TRBV11-1 with TRBJ2-1; weak D call: TRBD1 (5 bases). CDR1 and CDR2 (germline): SGHAT, FQDESV (reference sequence). CDR3 length: 14 amino acids. V was trimmed by 2 bases and J by 2 bases, leaving 7 bases between them. The CDR3 nucleotides are TGTGCCAGCAGCTTAACAGGACCCTACAATGAGCAGTTCTTC. Its translation: CASSLTGPYNEQFF.

The chain combines TRBV6-4 with TRBJ1-2; 8 bases line up with TRBD1. CDR1 is MRHNA and CDR2 is SNTAGT in the germline V gene. This CDR3 has 15 residues. The V gene end was trimmed by 6 bases and the J gene end by 5 bases; junction bases not matched to a gene: 11. CDR3 sequence reads: CASRETGALGYGYTF. The CDR3 nucleotides are TGTGCCAGCAGAGAGACAGGGGCTCTCGGGTATGGCTACACCTTC.

This chain links TRBV5-1 with TRBJ1-1, with a tentative D call TRBD1 (6 bases). The CDR3 totals 15 residues. Trimming removed 0 bases from V and 5 bases from J, with 14 bases in between. Germline V gives CDR1 SGHRS, CDR2 YFSETQ. The DNA of the CDR3 is TGCGCCAGCAGCTTGGCCCAGGGGCGAGGTACTGAAGCTTTCTTT. As protein: CASSLAQGRGTEAFF.

This clone was detected once. This rearrangement joins TRBV27 to TRBJ2-1; TRBD2 might be the D (7 bases). This CDR3 contains 16 residues. Trimming left V 5 bases short and J 2 bases short, with 16 bases between. Per the germline V gene, CDR1 is MNHEY and CDR2 is SMNVEV (reference sequence). CDR3 bases: TGTGCCAGCAGTCCGGGGGGCCCTACTGCCTACAATGAGCAGTTCTTC. Protein product: CASSPGGPTAYNEQFF.

This chain joins TRBV27 and TRBJ2-1; D call uncertain. V was shortened by 5 bases and J by 3 bases, with 14 bases between the two germline ends. From germline, CDR1 is MNHEY and CDR2 SMNVEV (reference sequence). The CDR3 extends over 15 amino acids. The CDR3 loop reads CASSPSRRSYNEQFF. The CDR3 DNA is TGTGCCAGCAGTCCCTCGAGGCGGAGCTACAATGAGCAGTTCTTC.

The rearrangement uses TRBV25-1 and TRBJ2-5; 10 bases align to TRBD1. This CDR3 is built from 16 residues. Losses at the gene ends were 3 bases for V and 2 bases for J; bases not matched to a gene: 6. The germline V gene encodes CDR1 MGHDK and CDR2 SYGVNS. The CDR3 DNA reads as TGTGCCAGCAGTGATAATTTGGGACAGGGGCAAGAGACCCAGTACTTC. Translating gives CASSDNLGQGQETQYF.

This clone was counted only a few times. The chain combines TRBV9 with TRBJ1-2; TRBD1 agrees at 12 bases. The J segment lost 4 bases and the V segment lost 5 bases, leaving 12 bases of the junction unmatched. Germline CDR1 and CDR2: SGDLS and YYNGEE. There are 17 residues in the CDR3. CDR3 coding DNA: TGTGCCAGCAGTCCAACCGGGACAGGGGGCCTGAGCTATGGCTACACCTTC. It encodes CASSPTGTGGLSYGYTF.

The rearrangement uses TRBV30 and TRBJ1-1; D is uncertain. CDR3 length: 12 amino acids. Trimming removed 0 bases from V and 10 bases from J, with 12 bases in between. Germline CDR1 and CDR2: GTSNPN and SVGIG (reference sequence). The CDR3 region has the DNA TGTGCCTGGAGTGTACAGTCCCGCAGAGCTTTCTTT. This encodes CAWSVQSRRAFF. Full variable domain (rest looked up from reference TRBV30 and TRBJ1-1): SQTIHQWPATLVQPVGSPLSLECTVEGTSNPNLYWYRQAAGRGLQLLFYSVGIGQISSEVPQNLSASRPQDRQFILSSKKLLLSDSGFYLCAWSVQSRRAFFGQGTRLTVV.

This rearrangement joins TRBV19 to TRBJ1-2; TRBD1 might be the D (6 bases). Germline values: CDR1 LNHDA, CDR2 SQIVND (reference sequence). The CDR3 has 16 residues. V was cut by 6 bases and J by 2 bases, with 19 bases left in between. CDR3 DNA sequence: TGTGCCAGTAGCGCTCGGGCGGCAGGGGAGAACTATGGCTACACCTTC. Its translation is CASSARAAGENYGYTF.

This rearrangement joins TRBV7-9 to TRBJ2-1, with D possibly TRBD2 on 7 matching bases. CDR1 and CDR2 (germline): SEHNR, FQNEAQ (reference sequence). The CDR3 is 16 residues long. V gave up 5 bases and J gave up 5 bases, with 19 bases separating them. The CDR3 is CASSLLQGGEHNEQFF. The CDR3 nucleotides read TGTGCCAGCAGCCTCTTACAGGGAGGGGAACACAATGAGCAGTTCTTC.

V and J are TRBV7-2 and TRBJ1-1; D may be TRBD1 (5 bases). Germline V gene lookup returns CDR1 SGHTA and CDR2 FQGNSA. The CDR3 is 14 amino acids. The ends were cut back, 3 bases at V and 5 bases at J, with 13 bases in the middle. CDR3 sequence reads: CASSFSRVFTEAFF. The DNA for the CDR3 is TGTGCCAGCAGCTTTTCCAGGGTTTTTACTGAAGCTTTCTTT.

V and J are TRBV27 and TRBJ2-7; D might be TRBD2 (5 bases). Germline CDR1 and CDR2: MNHEY and SMNVEV (reference sequence). This CDR3 has 14 amino acids. Trimming removed 5 bases at V and 9 bases at J, with 20 bases between. The CDR3, as DNA: TGTGCCAGCAGTCCAGGCAGCGCGTCTAGCTGGCAGTACTTC. As protein: CASSPGSASSWQYF.

The chain employs TRBV30 and TRBJ2-1; 11 bases align to TRBD2. The CDR3 is 15 residues long. Unmatched junction bases numbered 10, after V lost 4 bases and J lost 8 bases. From germline, CDR1 is GTSNPN and CDR2 SVGIG (reference sequence). The CDR3 DNA is TGTGCCTGGACCATAGCGGGAGGGCGCTCTGATGAGCAGTTCTTC. Encoded protein: CAWTIAGGRSDEQFF.

The chain joins TRBV6-1 to TRBJ2-7; TRBD2 matches at 14 bases. This CDR3 comprises 16 residues. The V gene's germline CDR1 is MNHNS and CDR2 SASEGT. Trimming removed 3 bases from V and 1 base from J; junction bases left unmatched: 2. CDR3 coding DNA: TGTGCCAGCAGTGAGACTAGCGGGAGGGCGTCCTACGAGCAGTACTTC. Amino acid sequence: CASSETSGRASYEQYF.

The rearrangement joins TRBV7-9 to TRBJ2-3; 7 nucleotides match TRBD1. The length of the CDR3 is 15 residues. Germline V gene lookup returns CDR1 SEHNR and CDR2 FQNEAQ (reference sequence). V dropped 3 bases and J dropped 0; count of bases not matched to a gene: 3. The CDR3 region is CASSFRGGSTDTQYF. In DNA form, the CDR3 reads TGTGCCAGCAGCTTTCGAGGGGGCAGCACAGATACGCAGTATTTT.

The V and J genes are TRBV4-2 and TRBJ1-1; D unclear. CDR1 is LGHNA, CDR2 YNFKEQ, per germline. The V gene lost 3 bases and the J gene lost 1 base, with 18 bases spanning the gap. The CDR3 is made up of 17 amino acids. CDR3 bases: TGTGCCAGCAGCCACCGTGAGGGCTCGAGTCGGAACACTGAAGCTTTCTTT. It codes for CASSHREGSSRNTEAFF.

This clone has a single count. The chain combines TRBV7-6 with TRBJ2-2; 8 bases fit TRBD1. The J segment lost 5 bases and the V segment lost 3 bases, leaving 8 bases of the junction unmatched. This CDR3 is 16 amino acids long. Germline V gives CDR1 SGHVS, CDR2 FNYEAQ. The chain's CDR3 is CASSFGTGPLTGELFF. DNA of the CDR3: TGTGCCAGCAGCTTCGGGACAGGTCCCCTTACCGGGGAGCTGTTTTTT.

This clone was seen once. The chain is built from TRBV19 and TRBJ2-3, with TRBD1 identical over 8 bases. J lost 2 bases, V lost 5 bases, and 3 bases had no gene match. The germline gives CDR1 LNHDA, CDR2 SQIVND (reference sequence). CDR3 length: 14 residues. The CDR3: CASSRDRPTDTQYF. CDR3 coding DNA: TGTGCCAGTAGTCGGGACAGGCCCACAGATACGCAGTATTTT. Supplemented by reference TRBV19 and TRBJ2-3, the full variable domain reads DGGITQSPKYLFRKEGQNVTLSCEQNLNHDAMYWYRQDPGQGLRLIYYSQIVNDFQKGDIAEGYSVSREKKESFPLTVTSAQKNPTAFYLCASSRDRPTDTQYFGPGTRLTVL.